This TCR beta chain is from a study of spatial heterogeneity in lung cancer. Study conclusions and caveats: Whereas they appeared in blood less at follow-up, ubiquitous expanded tumor TCRs appeared there more at resection.

This CDR3 is built from 17 residues. The V gene's germline CDR1 is SGHAT and CDR2 FQNNGV. Trimming cost V 3 bases and J 0 bases; bases outside gene matches: 6. Time point meaning: blood at routine non-recurrence follow-up after resection. TCRdb re-called the 5' RACE reads through MiXCR, storing one row per CDR3 protein. This table holds about 15,000 distinct CDR3 sequences, 6.3% found once. This clonotype was counted ten times or more. What it binds is not known. This sequence originates from a male donor with early-stage non-small cell lung cancer. V gene TRBV11-2 combines with J gene TRBJ2-1; TRBD2 aligns across 9 bases. The source material was PBMCs, sampled at follow-up. This chain's CDR3 is CASSLGAGGLSYNEQFF. The CDR3 DNA follows: TGTGCCAGCAGCTTGGGAGCGGGAGGCCTCTCCTACAATGAGCAGTTCTTC.